These 17 T cell receptor beta chains originate from one sample sequenced in a study of a mutant IDH1 vaccine in newly diagnosed glioma. Antigen specificity for these receptors is unknown. TCRdb's table, derived via immunoSEQ multiplex PCR, lists solely in-frame clones and lacks some. The sample has about 31,000 clones, roughly 77% seen once. Regarding time point: week 35, safety follow-up. Doses consisted of 300 ug of mutant IDH1 20-mer peptide each, paired with topical imiquimod. The material sequenced was PBMCs, taken from a glioma patient whose treatment included an IDH1 peptide vaccine. The receptors come from a man aged 25-45 years with glioma.

The chain recombines TRBV5-1 with TRBJ1-4, with D possibly TRBD1 on 5 matching bases. V was trimmed by 0 bases and J by 7 bases, leaving 13 bases between them. Germline loops: CDR1 SGHRS, CDR2 YFSETQ. The length of the CDR3 is 15 residues. The CDR3 sequence: CASSLDSQGGEKLFF. In DNA form, the CDR3 reads TGCGCCAGCAGCTTGGATTCCCAGGGAGGTGAAAAACTGTTTTTT.

The chain has TRBV7-7 and TRBJ2-1; tentatively, D is TRBD1 (6 bases). Trimming left V 1 base short and J 9 bases short, with 16 bases between. There are 15 residues in the CDR3. CDR1 SSHAT and CDR2 FNYEAQ come from the germline V gene (reference sequence). CDR3 nucleotide sequence: TGTGCCAGCAGCTTAGGAGGGGGTACCTCCGGTGAGCAGTTCTTC. Amino acid sequence: CASSLGGGTSGEQFF. The full variable domain, rest sourced from reference TRBV7-7 and TRBJ2-1, is GAGVSQSPRYKVTKRGQDVTLRCDPISSHATLYWYQQALGQGPEFLTYFNYEAQPDKSGLPSDRFSAERPEGSISTLTIQRTEQRDSAMYRCASSLGGGTSGEQFFGPGTRLTVL.

This chain links TRBV19 with TRBJ1-2, with TRBD1 as a possible D gene (5 bases). V lost 7 bases to trimming and J lost 3 bases, with 12 bases between them. The CDR3 spans 13 residues. Looked up from germline, CDR1 is LNHDA and CDR2 is SQIVND (reference sequence). CDR3 loop: CASKKGNDYGYTF. CDR3 DNA: TGTGCCAGTAAGAAGGGGAATGACTATGGCTACACCTTC.

The chain employs TRBV7-2 and TRBJ2-2; 12 bases align to TRBD2. Unmatched junction bases numbered 8, after V lost 1 base and J lost 5 bases. Per germline, CDR1 SGHTA and CDR2 FQGNSA. The CDR3 length is 18 residues. The CDR3 protein is CASSLVVLAGGGTGELFF. CDR3 in DNA: TGTGCCAGCAGCTTAGTTGTCCTAGCGGGAGGGGGTACCGGGGAGCTGTTTTTT.

This clone was seen only a few times. This chain connects TRBV7-9 to TRBJ1-2; the D is unclear. Trimming shortened V by 1 base and J by 4 bases, and 13 bases separated the two germline ends. The CDR3 length is 15 residues. The germline gives CDR1 SEHNR, CDR2 FQNEAQ (reference sequence). The DNA for the CDR3 is TGTGCCAGCAGCTTAGGTCTCCCAGTCCCCTATGGCTACACCTTC. This gives the protein CASSLGLPVPYGYTF.

V is TRBV13 and J is TRBJ2-7; D gene uncertain. The CDR3 loop spans 13 amino acids. The V end was cut by 6 bases, the J end by 2 bases, with 11 bases between. Germline CDR1 is PRHDT and CDR2 is FYEKMQ (reference sequence). The DNA of the CDR3 is TGTGCCAGCAGACCGGCTAGTCCCTACGAGCAGTACTTC. Translating gives CASRPASPYEQYF.

This clone was recorded only once. The chain uses TRBV6-1 and TRBJ2-4, with 7 positions matching TRBD2. The J segment lost 7 bases and the V segment lost 7 bases, leaving 13 bases of the junction unmatched. Germline V gene data show CDR1 as MNHNS and CDR2 as SASEGT. This CDR3 is built from 15 residues. Here the CDR3 DNA reads TGTGCCAGCACGCTGGGGGGGGGAGTGGGGAACATTCAGTACTTC. Its translation: CASTLGGGVGNIQYF.

This clone was found once. The chain recombines TRBV9 with TRBJ1-3, with D possibly being TRBD1 (6 bases). The ends were cut back, 0 bases at V and 0 bases at J, with 10 bases in the middle. CDR3 length: 16 amino acids. Germline assignment: CDR1 SGDLS and CDR2 YYNGEE. The CDR3 DNA follows: TGTGCCAGCAGCGTAGACAGGGCGAGCTCTGGAAACACCATATATTTT. This sequence encodes CASSVDRASSGNTIYF.

This clone was recorded only once. The CDR3 DNA sequence: TGTGCTAGTGGGCGACTAGCGGGAGCCTACAATGAGCAGTTCTTC. This gives the protein CASGRLAGAYNEQFF. The V and J genes are TRBV12-5 and TRBJ2-1; 12 bases agree with TRBD2. Germline V gene sequence: CDR1 LGHNT, CDR2 FRNRAP. The length of the CDR3 is 15 residues. V was pared by 6 bases and J by 2 bases, with 2 bases of the junction left unmatched.

The chain is built from TRBV5-1 and TRBJ1-4, with D uncertain. Looked up from germline, CDR1 is SGHRS and CDR2 is YFSETQ. Trimming took 2 bases from V and 8 from J, leaving 13 bases between them. There are 14 residues in the CDR3. The CDR3 loop reads CASSLSVGSEKLFF. CDR3 DNA sequence: TGCGCCAGCAGCTTATCGGTGGGGTCGGAAAAACTGTTTTTT.

V and J are TRBV6-5 and TRBJ1-1; no reliable D call. The CDR3 totals 13 residues. Trimming stripped 0 bases from V and 5 bases from J, with 7 bases between. The germline gives CDR1 MNHEY, CDR2 SVGAGI. CDR3 region: CASSYSVGTEAFF. The CDR3 bases are TGTGCCAGCAGTTACTCCGTAGGGACTGAAGCTTTCTTT.

The CDR3 DNA reads as TGCGCCAGCAGCGCCGGGACTAGCGGGAGGGCGGGGTCCTACAATGAGCAGTTCTTC. It yields the protein CASSAGTSGRAGSYNEQFF. This chain connects TRBV5-1 to TRBJ2-1; 16 nucleotides match TRBD2. Germline V gene sequence: CDR1 SGHRS, CDR2 YFSETQ. Trimming took 4 bases from V and 1 from J; bases not matched to a gene: 8. The CDR3 covers 19 residues.

In this sample, this clone turned up once. This rearrangement joins TRBV11-2 to TRBJ2-7; 7 bases are a match to TRBD2. The CDR3 loop spans 12 amino acids. The J segment lost 6 bases and the V segment lost 5 bases, leaving 4 bases of the junction unmatched. Germline V gene sequence: CDR1 SGHAT, CDR2 FQNNGV. CDR3: CASSLLAVEQYF. CDR3 nucleotides: TGTGCCAGCAGCCTTCTAGCGGTCGAGCAGTACTTC.

The chain recombines TRBV7-9 with TRBJ2-5; D is possibly TRBD1 (5 bases). From germline, CDR1 is SEHNR and CDR2 FQNEAQ (reference sequence). V lost 1 base and J lost 7, with 16 bases in between. This CDR3 spans 15 amino acids. CDR3 loop: CASSLVSGRVGTQYF. Here the CDR3 DNA reads TGTGCCAGCAGCTTAGTTTCAGGCAGGGTGGGGACCCAGTACTTC.

The chain employs TRBV5-1 and TRBJ1-2, with a possible D match to TRBD1 (5 bases). The V and J ends lost 2 bases and 2 bases respectively, with 10 bases between them. CDR1 is SGHRS, CDR2 YFSETQ, per germline. CDR3 length: 14 amino acids. The CDR3 nucleotides are TGCGCCAGCAGCTTTTCAGAGGGGAACTATGGCTACACCTTC. This sequence encodes CASSFSEGNYGYTF.

This chain joins TRBV9 and TRBJ1-2, with D unclear. Germline V CDR1 and CDR2: SGDLS, YYNGEE. Between the trimmed V and J ends, which lost 3 bases and 4 bases, there was a span of 10 bases. There are 13 residues in the CDR3. This CDR3 reads CASSATRRYGYTF. The CDR3 DNA follows: TGTGCCAGCAGCGCCACACGCCGCTATGGCTACACCTTC.

The chain recombines TRBV4-2 with TRBJ2-1, with 8 bases aligning to TRBD2. The germline V gene encodes CDR1 LGHNA and CDR2 YNFKEQ. The CDR3 contains 16 residues. The ends lost 1 base at V and 0 bases at J; junction bases unmatched: 2. The CDR3, as DNA: TGTGCCAGCAGCCAAGCCGGGACTAGCTCCTACAATGAGCAGTTCTTC. It translates to CASSQAGTSSYNEQFF.